A single sample gave rise to the 16 T cell receptor beta chains below, sequenced in a study of shared clonotypes between healthy human individuals. Profiled with immunoSEQ multiplex PCR; TCRdb holds only in-frame clones, not every one. The sample records around 2.5 million clones, 93% being singletons. The sample comprised naive CD4+ T cells from PBMCs. Subset noted: CD45RA+ positively selected. The receptor source for this set is a man between 18 and 29 years old in good health. Some clones in this sample may be carry-over from other donors' samples.

V and J are TRBV30 and TRBJ2-7, with D possibly being TRBD1 or TRBD2 (5 bases each). With 4 bases removed from V and 7 bases from J, the gap between germline ends came to 20 bases. The germline V gene encodes CDR1 GTSNPN and CDR2 SVGIG (reference sequence). The CDR3 totals 14 residues. The CDR3 is CAWNRDLTAVEQYF. DNA for the CDR3: TGTGCCTGGAACCGGGACCTGACCGCGGTGGAGCAGTACTTC.

This clone was observed a few times. The V gene is TRBV11-2, the J gene TRBJ1-5; D not certain. Germline V gene data show CDR1 as SGHAT and CDR2 as FQNNGV. This CDR3 has 13 amino acids. The V end was cut by 5 bases, the J end by 3 bases, with 8 bases between. CDR3 nucleotides: TGTGCCAGCAGCCCAGGTCCCAATCAGCCCCAGCATTTT. Amino acids: CASSPGPNQPQHF. The full variable domain, completed using reference TRBV11-2 and TRBJ1-5, is EAGVAQSPRYKIIEKRQSVAFWCNPISGHATLYWYQQILGQGPKLLIQFQNNGVVDDSQLPKDRFSAERLKGVDSTLKIQPAKLEDSAVYLCASSPGPNQPQHFGDGTRLSIL.

Details on this clone: Other nucleotide sequences from this sample produce the same CDR3. The chain uses TRBV7-9 and TRBJ2-3, with D uncertain. In germline, CDR1 is SEHNR, CDR2 FQNEAQ (reference sequence). V lost 3 bases to trimming and J lost 4 bases, with 8 bases between them. The CDR3 covers 13 residues. The CDR3 region has the DNA TGTGCCAGCAGCTTTTCAGGCGCAGATACGCAGTATTTT. Protein: CASSFSGADTQYF.

As for this clone: This sample includes further DNA sequences coding for the same CDR3. The rearrangement links TRBV5-5 to TRBJ2-7, with D possibly matching TRBD2 (5 bases). The CDR3 is 13 amino acids. Germline CDR1 and CDR2: SGHKS and YYEKEE (reference sequence). Trimming removed 2 bases at V and 2 bases at J, with 8 bases between. This CDR3 reads CASSLTGTYEQYF. CDR3 bases: TGTGCCAGCAGCTTAACGGGGACCTACGAGCAGTACTTC.

J is TRBJ1-5 and V is TRBV28; no firm D call. The CDR3 spans 14 residues. Trimming cost V 7 bases and J 6 bases, with 16 bases left between them. Germline V gene sequence: CDR1 MDHEN, CDR2 SYDVKM. The CDR3 sequence is CASNTGRPGQPQHF. The CDR3 nucleotides are TGTGCCAGCAACACCGGGAGGCCGGGTCAGCCCCAGCATTTT.

V gene TRBV29-1 combines with J gene TRBJ2-1, with TRBD2 matching over 8 bases. V lost 2 bases and J lost 0; bases outside the gene matches: 6. Germline CDR1 SQVTM, CDR2 ANQGSEA. The length of the CDR3 is 16 residues. Here the CDR3 reads CSVEFPSGSSYNEQFF. The CDR3 nucleotides are TGCAGCGTTGAATTCCCCAGCGGGAGCTCCTACAATGAGCAGTTCTTC.

Only a few counts were recorded for this clone. This rearrangement joins TRBV5-1 to TRBJ2-1; D not certain. CDR1 and CDR2 from the germline V gene are SGHRS and YFSETQ. The CDR3 loop spans 15 amino acids. The ends were cut back, 2 bases at V and 10 bases at J, with 19 bases in the middle. CDR3: CASSLIPLPQDEQFF. CDR3 coding DNA: TGCGCCAGCAGCTTAATCCCTCTGCCCCAGGACGAGCAGTTCTTC.

This chain uses TRBV12-5 with TRBJ1-3, with unresolved D. The CDR3 has 19 residues. The germline V gene has CDR1 LGHNT and CDR2 FRNRAP. Deletions cut 0 bases from V and 0 bases from J, with 18 bases between. CDR3 bases: TGTGCTAGTGGTTTGGTGGGTCGTAGGGAGCCTTCCTCTGGAAACACCATATATTTT. Translating gives CASGLVGRREPSSGNTIYF.

The chain uses TRBV29-1 and TRBJ2-5, with 7 bases lining up with TRBD1. The V gene end was trimmed by 6 bases and the J gene end by 4 bases; junction bases not matched to a gene: 17. Germline CDR1 reads SQVTM; CDR2 reads ANQGSEA. The CDR3 is 16 amino acids. This CDR3 reads CSVQRTGWQLPETQYF. CDR3 nucleotide sequence: TGCAGCGTGCAGAGGACAGGTTGGCAGCTCCCAGAGACCCAGTACTTC.

The rearrangement joins TRBV7-2 to TRBJ2-7; TRBD2 agrees at 10 bases. The CDR3 has 16 residues. The V and J ends lost 5 bases and 2 bases, in that order; junction bases with no gene match: 9. CDR1 is SGHTA and CDR2 is FQGNSA in the germline V gene. This CDR3 reads CASSPRLAGLPYEQYF. Written as DNA, the CDR3 is TGTGCCAGCAGCCCAAGACTAGCGGGCCTGCCCTACGAGCAGTACTTC.

The chain carries TRBV19 and TRBJ2-1, with TRBD2 matching over 13 bases. Per the germline V gene, CDR1 is LNHDA and CDR2 is SQIVND (reference sequence). The CDR3 has 16 amino acids. V lost 5 bases, J lost 10 bases, and 11 bases stayed unmatched. CDR3 amino acids: CASSAPTSGRAREQFF. The DNA for the CDR3 is TGTGCCAGTAGTGCCCCCACTAGCGGGAGGGCCCGGGAGCAGTTCTTC.

The V gene is TRBV11-2, the J gene TRBJ2-1, with a weak D call TRBD2 (5 bases). Trimming took 5 bases from V and 3 from J, leaving 20 bases between them. Germline CDR1 and CDR2: SGHAT and FQNNGV. The CDR3 covers 17 residues. CDR3 sequence reads: CASSPVVLPSSYNEQFF. CDR3 bases: TGTGCCAGCAGCCCAGTGGTTTTGCCTAGCAGCTACAATGAGCAGTTCTTC. The entire variable domain, with the rest obtained from reference TRBV11-2 and TRBJ2-1, is as follows: EAGVAQSPRYKIIEKRQSVAFWCNPISGHATLYWYQQILGQGPKLLIQFQNNGVVDDSQLPKDRFSAERLKGVDSTLKIQPAKLEDSAVYLCASSPVVLPSSYNEQFFGPGTRLTVL.

This chain joins TRBV2 and TRBJ2-2; 11 bases align to TRBD2. The germline gives CDR1 SNHLY, CDR2 FYNNEI. The V segment lost 6 bases and the J segment 1 base; nucleotides outside the gene matches: 4. There are 16 residues in the CDR3. The CDR3 loop is CASRPGLAENTGELFF. The CDR3 DNA reads as TGTGCCAGCAGGCCGGGACTAGCGGAGAACACCGGGGAGCTGTTTTTT.

The gene calls are TRBV30 and TRBJ2-4, with D hard to call. Trimming removed 2 bases from V and 2 bases from J, with 13 bases in between. Germline loops: CDR1 GTSNPN, CDR2 SVGIG (reference sequence). The CDR3 runs 15 residues. The CDR3: CAWSLTRPPKNIQYF. The CDR3 DNA is TGTGCCTGGAGTCTGACGCGTCCTCCCAAAAACATTCAGTACTTC.

The V and J genes are TRBV6-5 and TRBJ2-5; possible D gene TRBD2, 6 bases. The J call is doubtful: the DNA matches TRBJ2-7 better. The germline V gene has CDR1 MNHEY and CDR2 SVGAGI. The CDR3 length is 14 residues. CDR3 protein: CASSYSRGAYEQYF. The CDR3 bases are TGTGCCAGCAGTTACTCGCGGGGAGCCTACGAGCAGTACTTC.

This sequence joins TRBV27 and TRBJ1-5, with D possibly matching TRBD1 (6 bases). The germline V and J ends were trimmed by 3 bases and 4 bases, with 13 bases remaining between them. The CDR3 is 15 amino acids. Germline loops: CDR1 MNHEY, CDR2 SMNVEV (reference sequence). CDR3 residues: CASSFDRWGNQPQHF. The CDR3 nucleotides read TGTGCCAGCAGTTTTGACAGGTGGGGAAATCAGCCCCAGCATTTT.